This T cell receptor (beta chain) was identified during a study of vaccination effects on CD4 cells after COVID-19. Study-wide results and limits: The study found marked clonal contraction of infection- and vaccine-induced clones late after vaccination.

Peptide-pool stimulation followed by sequencing identified expanded antigen-specific CD4+ clonotypes in the ViraFEST assay. Subsequent to a culture period of under twelve days, CD4+ T cells were isolated. Two-dose BNT162b2 or mRNA-1273 vaccination was given to participants. Absence of prior SARS-CoV-2 infection characterized the vaccine recipients, who showed negative nucleocapsid antibodies. On this clone: Antigen unknown.

The protocol was immunoSEQ multiplex PCR, while the TCRdb copy is restricted to in-frame clones and leaves out a portion. The sample includes around 69,000 clones, 74% seen only once; the top ten take about 1.6%. The CDR3 spans 15 residues. Germline-derived CDR1 and CDR2 are SGHTA and FQGNSA. The ends were cut back, 1 base at V and 1 base at J, with 8 bases in the middle. The rearrangement joins TRBV7-2 to TRBJ2-1; D is undetermined. This receptor was obtained from a human donor who received a COVID-19 vaccine. The input for sequencing was CD4+ T cells from PBMCs cultured with HCoV-229E spike peptides, taken after COVID-19 vaccination. The CDR3 here is CASSLGPVSYNEQFF. The CDR3 DNA reads TGTGCCAGCAGCTTAGGCCCGGTGTCCTACAATGAGCAGTTCTTC.